The 3 T cell receptor beta chains presented below share a single source sample, sequenced in a study of shared clonotypes between healthy human individuals. Sequenced by immunoSEQ multiplex PCR; TCRdb stores in-frame clones only, minus some. The data contain about 2.3 million clones, approximately 90% of them singletons. Source material: naive CD4+ T cells from PBMCs. The subset denotes: CD45RA+ positively selected. These TCRs come from a man between 18 and 35 years old in good health. Some clones in this sample may be carry-over from other donors' samples.

J is TRBJ2-3 and V is TRBV28, with D possibly being TRBD1 or TRBD2 (5 bases each). Trimming took 3 bases from V and 4 from J, leaving 14 bases between them. The CDR3 totals 15 residues. Per germline, CDR1 MDHEN and CDR2 SYDVKM. The CDR3 sequence: CASSFLGVGADTQYF. In DNA, the CDR3 is TGTGCCAGCAGTTTTTTGGGGGTGGGAGCAGATACGCAGTATTTT.

The V call is TRBV7-6, the J call TRBJ1-5; a weak D match, TRBD1 (6 bases). The CDR3 runs to 13 residues. V lost 4 bases and J 8 bases, leaving 12 bases between the germline ends. CDR1 and CDR2 (germline): SGHVS, FNYEAQ. The CDR3 nucleotides read TGTGCCAGCAGCTGGACACAGGGCGAGCCCCAGCATTTT. Its translation is CASSWTQGEPQHF.

The rearrangement joins TRBV25-1 to TRBJ2-7, with TRBD2 matching over 8 bases. Trimming cost V 8 bases and J 2 bases; bases outside gene matches: 2. The CDR3 consists of 12 residues. The V gene's germline CDR1 is MGHDK and CDR2 SYGVNS. DNA of the CDR3: TGTGCCAGCCTCGGGGGGGCCTACGAGCAGTACTTC. Translation gives CASLGGAYEQYF.